What follows describes a single TCR beta chain. The target antigen is unknown. All patients picked for sequencing had shown, by flow cytometry, an expansion of CD8+CD57+ cells. A severe acquired aplastic anemia diagnosis applied to all patients. This sample is drawn from a study of CD8+CD57+ T cells in acquired aplastic anemia. For the study at large: Average DNA yield from sorted CD4+ and CD8+ cells was about 3 ug. Study observations and caveats: Both patients and controls carried the same twenty-nine CD8+ CDR3 sequences. No significant patient-versus-control difference appeared in CD8+ Simpson's diversity.

TCR beta VDJ combinations and CDR3 sequences were profiled from genomic DNA. TCRdb fed the reads into MiXCR, producing one record per CDR3 protein. The sample shows roughly 290,000 distinct CDR3 sequences, approximately 60% of them seen only once. Germline CDR1 is DFQATT and CDR2 is SNEGSKA (reference sequence). The CDR3 spans 17 residues. The V segment lost 1 base and the J segment 7 bases; nucleotides outside the gene matches: 11. This TCR was sampled from a human donor with aplastic anemia. This chain joins TRBV20-1 and TRBJ2-7; TRBD2 matches 15 bases. Sequenced: sorted CD4+, CD8+, or CD8+CD57+ T cells (not recorded which) from PBMCs. CDR3 DNA sequence: TGCAGTGCTAGAGGTCCGGGACTAGCGGGGGGCCGGTGGGAGCAGTACTTC. Protein product: CSARGPGLAGGRWEQYF.